A single T cell receptor beta chain is shown here with its context. As yet, its antigen is unknown. Clones were sequenced by immunoSEQ multiplex PCR, and TCRdb holds only the in-frame ones, with some missing. This sample has some 140,000 clones, with around three quarters found just once. Germline CDR1 is SGHVT and CDR2 is SQSDAQ. Losses at the gene ends were 1 base for V and 6 bases for J; bases not matched to a gene: 14. CDR3 length: 18 residues. These data belong to a study of cytotoxic CD8 clonotypes in ibrutinib-treated CLL. Findings and caveats of the study: Public clonotypes were rare and shrank or held steady on treatment. Increased clonality at ibrutinib response gave way to a return toward baseline at progression.

Material: PBMCs, obtained after 12 months of ibrutinib treatment. The rearrangement joins TRBV7-4 to TRBJ2-7; 11 bases line up with TRBD2. This TCR was sampled from a human donor with chronic lymphocytic leukemia. The CDR3 coding sequence is TGTGCCAGCAGCTTAGGGGGTGGGAAACTAGCGGGAGACCCCGAGCAGTACTTC. Its protein product is CASSLGGGKLAGDPEQYF.